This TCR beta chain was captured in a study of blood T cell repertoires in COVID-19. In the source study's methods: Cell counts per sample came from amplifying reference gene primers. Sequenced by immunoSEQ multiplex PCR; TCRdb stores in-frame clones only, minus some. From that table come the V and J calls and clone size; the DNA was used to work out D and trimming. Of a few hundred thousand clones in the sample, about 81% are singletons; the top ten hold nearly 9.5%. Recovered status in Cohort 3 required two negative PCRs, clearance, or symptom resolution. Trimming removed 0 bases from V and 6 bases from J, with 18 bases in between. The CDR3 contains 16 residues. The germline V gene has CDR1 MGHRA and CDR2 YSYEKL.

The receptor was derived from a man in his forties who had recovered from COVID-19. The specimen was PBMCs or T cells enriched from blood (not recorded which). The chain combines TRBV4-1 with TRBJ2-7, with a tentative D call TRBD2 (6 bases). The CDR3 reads CASSQDDRGIRREQYF. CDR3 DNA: TGCGCCAGCAGCCAAGATGACCGGGGGATACGCCGCGAGCAGTACTTC.